One and the same sample provided the 15 T cell receptor beta chains below, sequenced in a study of blood T cell repertoires in COVID-19. Assay: immunoSEQ multiplex PCR; the TCRdb copy retains only in-frame clones and omits some. The table includes 360,000 or so clones, 90% detected once. The specimen was peripheral blood. The receptor source for this set is a man aged 18 to 29 with active or convalescent COVID-19.

This chain joins TRBV28 and TRBJ1-4; no clear D. This CDR3 has 13 amino acids. CDR1 is MDHEN and CDR2 is SYDVKM in the germline V gene. V was trimmed by 10 bases and J by 0 bases, leaving 9 bases between them. The CDR3 sequence: CATNRATNEKLFF. Written as DNA, the CDR3 is TGTGCCACCAACAGAGCAACTAATGAAAAACTGTTTTTT.

On this clone: Other DNA variants within this sample encode the same CDR3. The chain uses TRBV28 and TRBJ2-1; 12 bases fit TRBD2. There are 16 residues in the CDR3. The trim removed 1 base at V and 4 bases at J, leaving 2 bases unmatched. Looked up from germline, CDR1 is MDHEN and CDR2 is SYDVKM. In nucleotides, the CDR3 is TGTGCCAGCAGTTTATCTCTAGCGGGGGGGTACAATGAGCAGTTCTTC. Protein sequence: CASSLSLAGGYNEQFF.

This chain links TRBV7-2 with TRBJ2-1; TRBD2 agrees at 9 bases. The V segment lost 6 bases and the J segment 2 bases; nucleotides outside the gene matches: 5. The germline V gene encodes CDR1 SGHTA and CDR2 FQGNSA. The CDR3 length is 15 residues. CDR3 nucleotide sequence: TGTGCCAGCAGTGAAGCGGGGGGAACCTACAATGAGCAGTTCTTC. Its protein is CASSEAGGTYNEQFF.

The gene calls are TRBV4-3 and TRBJ2-5; D is possibly TRBD1 (5 bases). V lost 1 base and J 4 bases, leaving 13 bases between the germline ends. The CDR3 spans 15 residues. Germline V gene data show CDR1 as LGHNA and CDR2 as YSLEER. CDR3 residues: CASSQVGHPTETQYF. The DNA of the CDR3 is TGCGCCAGCAGCCAAGTAGGACACCCCACAGAGACCCAGTACTTC.

The table lists this clone with a count of one. This chain joins TRBV25-1 and TRBJ2-2; D not resolved. The CDR3 is 12 residues long. Trimming took 7 bases from V and 2 from J, leaving 5 bases between them. Germline CDR1 MGHDK, CDR2 SYGVNS. CDR3 nucleotide sequence: TGTGCCAGCACCTTAAACACCGGGGAGCTGTTTTTT. Amino acids: CASTLNTGELFF.

CDR3 loop: CASSSGGGPLINQPQHF. Written as DNA, the CDR3 is TGTGCCAGCAGTTCCGGGGGGGGACCCCTAATCAATCAGCCCCAGCATTTT. The rearrangement links TRBV28 to TRBJ1-5, with D possibly TRBD1 on 5 matching bases. Germline V gene data show CDR1 as MDHEN and CDR2 as SYDVKM. CDR3 length: 17 residues. Deletions cut 4 bases from V and 3 bases from J, with 19 bases between.

The chain has TRBV9 and TRBJ2-7; TRBD2 aligns across 7 bases. The germline V gene encodes CDR1 SGDLS and CDR2 YYNGEE. The CDR3 is 13 amino acids. The ends lost 0 bases at V and 4 bases at J; junction bases unmatched: 1. CDR3 in DNA: TGTGCCAGCAGCGTAGGGGAGGGATACGAGCAGTACTTC. Protein: CASSVGEGYEQYF.

The chain joins TRBV9 to TRBJ2-7, with D tentatively TRBD1 (5 bases). Germline CDR1 reads SGDLS; CDR2 reads YYNGEE. This CDR3 has 17 amino acids. The V and J ends lost 0 bases and 3 bases respectively, with 19 bases between them. CDR3 in DNA: TGTGCCAGCAGCGTAGGAGGCAGGGTTGGTAATCTCTACGAGCAGTACTTC. Encoded protein: CASSVGGRVGNLYEQYF.

The chain couples TRBV5-5 to TRBJ1-4, with 11 bases matching TRBD1. This CDR3 is built from 19 residues. The V gene end was trimmed by 0 bases and the J gene end by 1 base; junction bases not matched to a gene: 8. The germline CDR1 and CDR2 sequences are SGHKS and YYEKEE (reference sequence). In nucleotides, the CDR3 is TGTGCCAGCAGCTTGGAGGGGACAGGGGGTTTGTTAACTAATGAAAAACTGTTTTTT. Translated: CASSLEGTGGLLTNEKLFF.

J is TRBJ1-1 and V is TRBV4-3; TRBD1 is a possible D gene (5 bases). The CDR3 contains 16 residues. The germline CDR1 and CDR2 sequences are LGHNA and YSLEER. Deletions cut 0 bases from V and 0 bases from J, with 11 bases between. CDR3: CASSQDRGLLNTEAFF. For the CDR3, the DNA is TGCGCCAGCAGCCAAGATCGGGGACTCTTGAACACTGAAGCTTTCTTT.

The CDR3 region has the DNA TGTGCCAGCAGCTTAGGGCAGGGCGACACCATATATTTT. This encodes CASSLGQGDTIYF. The rearrangement joins TRBV7-2 to TRBJ1-3, with D possibly TRBD1 on 5 matching bases. With 1 base removed from V and 8 bases from J, the gap between germline ends came to 9 bases. The germline V gene encodes CDR1 SGHTA and CDR2 FQGNSA. The CDR3 extends over 13 amino acids.

This clone was recorded many times. The chain uses TRBV19 and TRBJ2-3; 10 bases fit TRBD2. The CDR3 is 14 amino acids. Trimming cost V 5 bases and J 1 base; bases outside gene matches: 0. Germline CDR1 reads LNHDA; CDR2 reads SQIVND (reference sequence). In DNA form, the CDR3 reads TGTGCCAGTAGTGGACTAGCGGGCACAGATACGCAGTATTTT. Translating it yields CASSGLAGTDTQYF.

The genes are TRBV6-5 and TRBJ2-5, with D perhaps matching TRBD1 (5 bases). Germline V gives CDR1 MNHEY, CDR2 SVGAGI. CDR3 length equals 14 residues. With 0 bases removed from V and 9 bases from J, the gap between germline ends came to 14 bases. CDR3 coding DNA: TGTGCCAGCAGTTACTCGGGGCCTGATCAGGCCCAGTACTTC. This sequence encodes CASSYSGPDQAQYF.

This chain links TRBV18 with TRBJ1-5, with D maybe TRBD1 (6 bases). V gave up 3 bases and J gave up 6 bases, with 12 bases separating them. This CDR3 region has 14 residues. Germline V gene sequence: CDR1 KGHSH, CDR2 LQKENI. The CDR3 sequence: CASSPMGAGQPQHF. CDR3 coding DNA: TGTGCCAGCTCACCCATGGGGGCGGGTCAGCCCCAGCATTTT.

This chain uses TRBV19 with TRBJ2-7; D is ambiguous. Trimming pared 1 base from V and 5 bases from J, leaving 12 bases between. CDR3 length equals 14 residues. Germline CDR1 LNHDA, CDR2 SQIVND (reference sequence). The CDR3 bases are TGTGCCAGTAGTATAGGTGGGCTAAGAGACGAGCAGTACTTC. Its translation: CASSIGGLRDEQYF.